This passage covers 23 T cell receptor beta chains from one sample sequenced in a study of identical twins. TCRdb called the 5' RACE reads again in MiXCR, with one record for every CDR3 protein. The sample has approximately 630,000 distinct CDR3 sequences, roughly 6.6% seen once. The sample was also reused in another study, on yellow fever vaccine responses in identical twins.

The sample taken for sequencing was PBMCs. The receptors originated from a woman aged 18-29 years in good health.

The chain has TRBV7-8 and TRBJ2-2; 7 bases fit TRBD2. The V and J ends lost 0 bases and 6 bases, in that order; junction bases with no gene match: 4. Germline lookup yields CDR1 SGHVS and CDR2 FQNEAQ. The length of the CDR3 is 15 residues. The CDR3 coding sequence is TGTGCCAGCAGCTTAGCGCTGGGAGGGCCCGGGGAGCTGTTTTTT. Translated, it gives CASSLALGGPGELFF.

The DNA of the CDR3 is TGTGCCATCAGTGATATTGACGGGCAGCCCCAGCATTTT. Translated, it gives CAISDIDGQPQHF. The chain joins TRBV10-3 to TRBJ1-5; D call uncertain. The CDR3 sequence is 13 residues long. Germline-derived CDR1 and CDR2 are ENHRY and SYGVKD. The V and J ends lost 3 bases and 7 bases respectively, with 10 bases between them.

As concerns this clonotype: A much more abundant neighbour one base away suggests this may be a read error. This chain connects TRBV7-9 to TRBJ2-7, with a possible D match to TRBD2 (6 bases). This CDR3 spans 12 amino acids. In germline, CDR1 is SEHNR, CDR2 FQNEAQ (reference sequence). V was cut by 1 base and J by 5 bases, with 6 bases left in between. In nucleotides, the CDR3 is TGTGCCAGCAGCTTAGGGGGGGACGAGCAGTACTTC. Its translation is CASSLGGDEQYF.

This clonotype was recorded at least ten times. The rearrangement uses TRBV6-5 and TRBJ2-4; TRBD1 is a possible D gene (5 bases). Germline V gives CDR1 MNHEY, CDR2 SVGAGI. This CDR3 is built from 15 residues. The germline V and J ends were trimmed by 2 bases and 7 bases, with 15 bases remaining between them. The CDR3 region is CASSYGASSSNIQYF. CDR3 sequence (DNA): TGTGCCAGCAGTTACGGGGCCAGTAGCAGCAACATTCAGTACTTC.

This clonotype was counted a few times. This sequence joins TRBV27 and TRBJ2-6; the D is unclear. V was pared by 6 bases and J by 0 bases, with 9 bases between. This CDR3 contains 15 residues. Per germline, CDR1 MNHEY and CDR2 SMNVEV (reference sequence). For the CDR3, the DNA is TGTGCCAGCAGGGGTACAAGCTCTGGGGCCAACGTCCTGACTTTC. Translated, it gives CASRGTSSGANVLTF.

This clonotype was observed many times. The chain employs TRBV5-1 and TRBJ2-7; 8 positions match TRBD1. The CDR3 runs 14 residues. V shed 3 bases, J shed 7 bases, and the junction held 9 bases outside the gene matches. The V gene's germline CDR1 is SGHRS and CDR2 YFSETQ. The CDR3 here is CASSWTGIYDEQYF. The CDR3 DNA follows: TGCGCCAGCAGCTGGACAGGGATCTACGATGAGCAGTACTTC. Combining the CDR3 with reference TRBV5-1 and TRBJ2-7 gives the whole variable domain KAGVTQTPRYLIKTRGQQVTLSCSPISGHRSVSWYQQTPGQGLQFLFEYFSETQRNKGNFPGRFSGRQFSNSRSEMNVSTLELGDSALYLCASSWTGIYDEQYFGPGTRLTVT.

This clonotype was picked up a small number of times. This chain joins TRBV9 and TRBJ2-5; 9 nucleotides agree with TRBD2. In germline, CDR1 is SGDLS, CDR2 YYNGEE. Unmatched junction bases numbered 14, after V lost 2 bases and J lost 0 bases. The CDR3 totals 19 residues. CDR3 sequence: CASSVAASGASRYQETQYF. As DNA, the CDR3 is TGTGCCAGCAGCGTGGCAGCTAGCGGGGCCTCGCGGTACCAAGAGACCCAGTACTTC. Looking up the rest from reference TRBV9 and TRBJ2-5 gives the full variable domain: DSGVTQTPKHLITATGQRVTLRCSPRSGDLSVYWYQQSLDQGLQFLIQYYNGEERAKGNILERFSAQQFPDLHSELNLSSLELGDSALYFCASSVAASGASRYQETQYFGPGTRLLVL.

The chain couples TRBV20-1 to TRBJ2-1, with 11 bases matching TRBD2. V trimming: 3 bases; J trimming: 8 bases; junction bases outside the gene matches: 3. Germline CDR1 and CDR2: DFQATT and SNEGSKA (reference sequence). The length of the CDR3 is 13 residues. CDR3 sequence reads: CSARTSGIDEQFF. CDR3 nucleotides: TGCAGTGCTAGGACTAGCGGGATCGATGAGCAGTTCTTC.

The chain uses TRBV3-1 and TRBJ1-1; D unresolved. V gave up 4 bases and J gave up 5 bases, with 11 bases separating them. The germline V gene has CDR1 LGHDT and CDR2 YNNKEL (reference sequence). The CDR3 extends over 13 amino acids. The DNA of the CDR3 is TGTGCCAGCAGCCCCCCGGCGGGGACTGAAGCTTTCTTT. Its translation: CASSPPAGTEAFF.

In regard to this clonotype: This may come from a read error, since a much larger clone is one base off. The genes are TRBV5-1 and TRBJ2-5; 10 bases line up with TRBD2. Germline-derived CDR1 and CDR2 are SGHRS and YFSETQ. The CDR3 runs to 15 residues. The CDR3 region is CVSSLEAGGPETQYF. The CDR3 DNA sequence: TGCGTCAGCAGCTTGGAAGCGGGGGGGCCAGAGACCCAGTACTTC.

This clonotype appeared a few times. The chain is built from TRBV7-9 and TRBJ2-7, with D possibly being TRBD2 (6 bases). With 5 bases removed from V and 2 bases from J, the gap between germline ends came to 22 bases. The CDR3 extends over 17 amino acids. Germline loops: CDR1 SEHNR, CDR2 FQNEAQ (reference sequence). CDR3 DNA: TGTGCCAGCAGCCCCAGACTTACGGGCAGGGAGGCCTACGAGCAGTACGTC. Translated, it gives CASSPRLTGREAYEQYV.

This rearrangement joins TRBV6-1 to TRBJ2-7; TRBD1 is a possible D gene (5 bases). The CDR3 is made up of 15 amino acids. The ends were cut back, 6 bases at V and 2 bases at J, with 17 bases in the middle. Per germline, CDR1 MNHNS and CDR2 SASEGT. The CDR3 is CASSPDRERAYEQYF. CDR3 bases: TGTGCCAGCAGCCCAGACAGAGAAAGAGCCTACGAGCAGTACTTC.

The chain links TRBV3-1 to TRBJ2-1, with 9 bases aligning to TRBD2. The CDR3 totals 15 residues. In germline, CDR1 is LGHDT, CDR2 YNNKEL (reference sequence). The V segment lost 4 bases and the J segment 8 bases; nucleotides outside the gene matches: 9. The CDR3 sequence: CASSPDSGSWDEQFF. The DNA for the CDR3 is TGTGCCAGCAGCCCGGATAGCGGGAGCTGGGATGAGCAGTTCTTC.

This clonotype was seen many times. This chain connects TRBV21-1 to TRBJ2-2; the table names TRBD2, a call not compared with the DNA. TRBV21-1 is a pseudogene. There are 14 residues in the CDR3. The CDR3 nucleotides read TGTGCCAGCAGCAACCCGGGACTAGACGGGGAGCTGTTTTTT. It is translated as CASSNPGLDGELFF.

Many counts were recorded for this clonotype. The genes are TRBV12-3 or TRBV12-4 and TRBJ2-1; D remains unclear. The CDR3 length is 14 residues. The V end was cut by 1 base, the J end by 4 bases, with 8 bases between. CDR3 loop: CASSLVVGYNEQFF. In DNA form, the CDR3 reads TGTGCCAGCAGTTTAGTGGTGGGTTACAATGAGCAGTTCTTC.

This clonotype was detected a few times. The J gene is TRBJ2-7, the V gene TRBV28; TRBD2 is a possible D gene (6 bases). The length of the CDR3 is 15 residues. Trimming shortened V by 3 bases and J by 9 bases, and 21 bases separated the two germline ends. Germline V gives CDR1 MDHEN, CDR2 SYDVKM. Here the CDR3 DNA reads TGTGCCAGCAGTTTTACGGGGGAGGAGCCTAGAGGGCAGTACTTC. Protein: CASSFTGEEPRGQYF. The complete variable domain, with remaining parts taken from reference TRBV28 and TRBJ2-7, reads DVKVTQSSRYLVKRTGEKVFLECVQDMDHENMFWYRQDPGLGLRLIYFSYDVKMKEKGDIPEGYSVSREKKERFSLILESASTNQTSMYLCASSFTGEEPRGQYFGPGTRLTVT.

The rearrangement joins TRBV5-1 to TRBJ2-2, with 12 bases fitting TRBD1. Germline-derived CDR1 and CDR2 are SGHRS and YFSETQ. V gave up 0 bases and J gave up 6 bases; unmatched junction bases: 6. The CDR3 covers 17 residues. The CDR3 region has the DNA TGCGCCAGCAGCTTGGAGGGACAGGGGGCGCATGCCGGGGAGCTGTTTTTT. Translation: CASSLEGQGAHAGELFF.

This clonotype was seen more than once but under ten times. J is TRBJ2-7 and V is TRBV11-2, with 7 bases lining up with TRBD2. This CDR3 contains 16 residues. The V segment lost 1 base and the J segment 3 bases; nucleotides outside the gene matches: 9. Germline CDR1 reads SGHAT; CDR2 reads FQNNGV. The CDR3 reads CASSLVPGGPDYEQYV. In DNA form, the CDR3 reads TGTGCCAGCAGCTTAGTTCCGGGGGGTCCCGACTACGAGCAGTACGTC.

The rearrangement joins TRBV9 to TRBJ2-5; TRBD2 is a possible D gene (6 bases). V was pared by 3 bases and J by 3 bases, with 9 bases between. The CDR3 is 13 residues long. CDR1 SGDLS and CDR2 YYNGEE come from the germline V gene. CDR3 amino acids: CASSAWGEETQYF. Here the CDR3 DNA reads TGTGCCAGCAGCGCCTGGGGGGAAGAGACCCAGTACTTC.

This clonotype has a handful of counts. The rearrangement links TRBV7-9 to TRBJ2-3; D not certain. Between the trimmed V and J ends, which lost 4 bases and 2 bases, there was a span of 13 bases. The CDR3 is made up of 15 amino acids. Per germline, CDR1 SEHNR and CDR2 FQNEAQ (reference sequence). For the CDR3, the DNA is TGTGCCAGCAGCTCCCCCCGTCAGATCACAGATACGCAGTATTTT. Residues: CASSSPRQITDTQYF.

This clonotype occurred many times. This chain uses TRBV29-1 with TRBJ1-2, with D possibly matching TRBD1 (5 bases). Germline V lookup: CDR1 SQVTM, CDR2 ANQGSEA. Trimming stripped 3 bases from V and 0 bases from J, with 8 bases between. The CDR3 extends over 13 amino acids. CDR3 bases: TGCAGCGTTGATCAGGGTGCTAACTATGGCTACACCTTC. Residues: CSVDQGANYGYTF.

There are many counts of this clonotype. The J gene is TRBJ2-1, the V gene TRBV6-5, with TRBD1 identical over 12 bases. Germline-derived CDR1 and CDR2 are MNHEY and SVGAGI. Trimming cost V 0 bases and J 5 bases; bases outside gene matches: 5. The CDR3 runs to 17 residues. The CDR3 region has the DNA TGTGCCAGCAGTTACTCCTCCGGGACAGGGGGCAACAATGAGCAGTTCTTC. Amino acid sequence: CASSYSSGTGGNNEQFF.

This chain joins TRBV25-1 and TRBJ1-1; possible D gene TRBD1, 5 bases. Germline CDR1 MGHDK, CDR2 SYGVNS. CDR3 length: 13 amino acids. V was pared by 4 bases and J by 3 bases, with 9 bases between. CDR3 nucleotides: TGTGCCAGCAGTGCCGGGGGGTACACTGAAGCTTTCTTT. This gives the protein CASSAGGYTEAFF.